This T cell receptor (beta chain) stems from a study of cytomegalovirus exposure and HLA in healthy donors (dated by TCRdb to 2015 to 2018). In terms of the full investigation: According to an earlier analysis of several hundred of the donors, some 170 million T cells yielded 117 million unique TCR beta sequences and about 300 Gb of sequence data. Because of strong linkage in the cohort, roughly five DR-DQ haplotypes were treated as single units for association and clustering. Along with the approximately 700-subject first cohort, a separate validation cohort of more than 90 different subjects was used. Typing coverage varied by locus: 629-630 donors for A, B, C, DRB1 and DQB1; 500 to 550 for DQA1; approximately 570 for DPA1; more than 450 for DPB1. High-throughput TCR immunosequencing, statistical association of individual TCRs with disease status, and machine learning were combined to predict cytomegalovirus infection status. Rather than drawing on any new phenotypic data, the later analysis identified candidate immune exposures from TCR beta sequences and the way those sequences occurred across donors. The study was designed to test whether signatures of past pathogen exposure could be identified by cataloging public T cell receptors. The study used immunosequencing to profile the T cell repertoires of 666 subjects and linked those repertoires to cytomegalovirus serostatus. All discovery cohort repertoires had been generated on a single sequencing platform. Class I and class II HLA loci were covered by the typing at four-digit resolution. To decide whether each TCR beta V gene segment behaved as functional or pseudogenic, an earlier analysis of some 600 of the donors relied on high-throughput TCR beta sequencing. A later analysis re-examined previously published TCR beta repertoires from 610 or so donors and added high-resolution HLA genotyping to investigate patterns of TCR occurrence. Alongside the repertoire data, information on donor age, sex, ethnicity and CMV serostatus was compiled. Among about 390 genotyped donors of the cohort, an average of approximately 240,000 unique TCR beta nucleotide sequences were sequenced per donor, about a sixth of them non-productive. A later genetic analysis took genome-wide SNP genotypes for about three fifths of the 666 donors and used that subset as a discovery cohort. About 280 gigabases of sequencing data and approximately 80 million unique TCR sequences were included in an early release covering over 600 HLA-typed donors. Of the approximately 370 genotyped donors, over 80% were placed in the genetic ancestry cluster associated with self-reported Caucasian donors. What the work shows at the level of the full study, not this receptor alone: A further reported finding was that TCR beta sequences accurately predicted the HLA-A and HLA-B alleles for most subjects in the first cohort. Several of the top co-occurrence clusters appeared to be linked to parvovirus B19, influenza, CMV and Epstein-Barr virus, according to a later analysis. Most TCR sequences were observed very rarely across donors, whereas some public TCRs were present in many individuals. Some IMGT-functional V segments, including TRBV6-2 and TRBV6-3, could not be told apart with the 87-base-pair reads, so those segments were excluded. A group of highly shared sequence variants was considered likely to be a technical artifact of the sequencing pipeline. In an earlier analysis of under 600 of the donors, most TCR beta V segments were observed in productive rearrangements about 87% or about 30% of the time, broadly matching IMGT annotations. In both the original and validation cohorts, the classifier was reported to diagnose cytomegalovirus status with high specificity and sensitivity. Presence/absence analyses assumed roughly uniform sequencing depth across donors, an assumption that may not hold. In a later analysis, HLA-associated TCR beta chains were found to be more clonally expanded and to have lower generation probabilities than equally common non-associated chains. When HLA alleles, especially DR and DQ, strongly co-occurred, attributing TCR associations to individual alleles was difficult. V-gene and J-gene trimming of TCR beta chains was associated with a missense DCLRE1C variant in a later genetic analysis, and the association was replicated in an independent cohort. At a false discovery rate of 0.05, a later analysis linked about 16,000 TCR beta sequences to specific HLA alleles. Because counts were too low, about 18 rarely observed V segments, including chromosome 9 orphons, were left out of the earlier analysis of some 600 of the donors. According to a later analysis, most CMV-associated TCR beta chains appeared to be HLA-restricted, and the HLA associations seemed to be driven largely by CMV exposure. Only TCR beta chains were sequenced in this cohort, and the absence of alpha or paired-chain data limited detectable features. A total of some 180 TCR beta chains were listed by the study as associated with cytomegalovirus. Linkage disequilibrium might explain the correlated functional status among segregating V segments, but an unknown experimental factor could not be ruled out. In vitro tests confirmed that a few of the cytomegalovirus-associated TCR beta chains recognize cytomegalovirus antigens. CMV serostatus was the only immune exposure information available for the cohort. According to the authors, the approach could potentially be generalized to other disease states and immunological phenotypes. Because some donors lacked HLA typing at each locus, the association tests relied only on the typed subset. According to a later genetic analysis, donors in an Asian-associated ancestry cluster had fewer N-insertions in productive TCRs than the approximately 630-donor mean. In a later analysis, the rate of TCR association differed among HLA loci, with DRB1 alleles having the most associated TCRs and HLA-C alleles having the fewest.

Worth noting for this clone: The antigen it binds to is not known. The sample holds no much larger clone one base away, and base qualities are not on file.

The cohort consisted of 650 to 700 healthy bone marrow donors. At the time of sampling, every cohort member was nominally healthy, though immune exposures that went unrecorded were likely present. The donor tested CMV seronegative, placing the donor among the 350 to 400 seronegative members of the cohort. A peripheral blood sample was provided by each donor, and peripheral blood mononuclear cells were used for TCR beta sequencing. Genomic DNA was extracted from the blood cell samples with the Qiagen DNeasy Blood Extraction Kit. Per the germline V gene, SNHLY is the CDR1 and FYNNEI is the CDR2. V is cut back by 6 bases and J by 5 bases, with 6 bases in the junction unmatched. Counted from cysteine to phenylalanine, this CDR3 has 13 amino acids. Just CDR3 DNA is preserved here, 39 bases in frame from base 1. Libraries were prepared through the immunoSEQ multiplex PCR assay. For the multiplex PCR, a mixture combining 60 forward primers for TCR Vbeta segments and 13 reverse primers for TCR Jbeta segments was used. Amplification of the CDR3 region of rearranged TCR beta genes was performed with a multiplex PCR assay on genomic DNA. On the Illumina HiSeq System, the amplified TCR beta libraries were sequenced as 87-base-pair reads. As for the authors' bioinformatics: In a later analysis, around 80 million unique TCR beta chains were counted across the 500 to 850 repertoires, and approximately 11 million of these chains were shared by at least two donors. Raw reads were error-corrected and collapsed into unique sequences by a nearest-neighbor algorithm in which closely related sequences were merged to remove PCR and sequencing errors. CDR3 sequences were aligned to IMGT reference sequences to assign V, D and J gene segments. Each retained sequence needed at least a six-nucleotide match to both a V gene segment and a J gene segment. Rearrangements were called productive when the CDR3 lacked stop codons and stayed in frame with V and J; all others were non-productive. Following IMGT convention, CDR3 was defined as the stretch from the second conserved V-encoded cysteine up to the conserved J-encoded phenylalanine. The earlier analysis of 450 to 750 of the donors excluded any sequence lacking an unambiguous match to a single V gene segment. In an earlier analysis of several hundred of the donors, a V segment was called functional when productive rearrangements were above 56.7%, and segregating when the standard deviation between donors exceeded 5%. A statistical classification framework was built for diagnosing cytomegalovirus status from the catalog of TCR beta chain sequences. In a later analysis, V and J genes were assigned by comparing TCR nucleotide sequences against IMGT/GENE-DB human TR gene sequences. The TCRdist pipeline was used in a later analysis to assign CDR3 sequences and most-parsimonious VDJ recombination scenarios. In a later analysis, each TCR beta chain was defined by its CDR3 amino acid sequence together with its V-gene family, and reads lacking a unique V-gene family were excluded. As a way to deal with suspected cross-contamination and a sequencing artifact, a later analysis dropped 592 nucleotide sequences that were highly shared and had low generation probability. In a later analysis, a clonal expansion index was calculated for each public chain from normalized within-repertoire ranks of inferred template counts. In a later analysis, generation probabilities were computed with a VDJ recombination model fitted to out-of-frame rearrangements, and the resulting probabilities were checked against IGoR. In a later analysis, TCR-TCR, TCR-HLA and TCR-CMV co-occurrence was scored with hypergeometric tests, and a repertoire-size bias correction was applied to TCR pairs. A later analysis estimated false discovery rates by permuting HLA or CMV assignments 20 times. In a later analysis, co-occurring TCRs were grouped using DBSCAN, and TCRdist sequence similarity was added for clustering within HLA-allele-positive subsets. For co-occurrence clustering, repertoires with fewer than 30,000 or more than 120,000 public chains were excluded, along with about five repertoires with anomalous nucleotide sharing. TCRdb carries this immuneACCESS record with in-frame sequences only. Its versions omit some clonotypes, under half of them owing to an unresolved V gene in the studies checked, with the rest unexplained. The V and J calls and the clone size are those of that table, but D and trimming were determined from the DNA. This sample has about 130,000 clones in its table, and about 80% of those were observed once. The top ten constitute approximately 2.1% of the sample.

This receptor was identified in a man aged 30 to 45 in good health and CMV-seronegative. The rearranged segments are TRBV2 and TRBJ2-5, and TRBD2 aligns with 7 junction nucleotides. Sequencing was done on a sample of PBMCs. In nucleotide form, the sequence is TGTGCCAGCAGGCGGGAGATCGGCGAGACCCAGTACTTC. Its protein product is CASRREIGETQYF.